This T cell receptor (beta chain) was observed in a study of blood T cell repertoires in COVID-19. Looking at the study overall: T cells, B-cell-depleted T cells, or PBMCs supplied cDNA or gDNA.

The ends were cut back, 0 bases at V and 8 bases at J, with 8 bases in the middle. The germline gives CDR1 SEHNR, CDR2 FQNEAQ (reference sequence). The CDR3 is 13 residues long. Assay used: immunoSEQ multiplex PCR; TCRdb lists only in-frame clones, some missing. This sample carries 430,000 or so clones, more than 75% of them seen once, and the ten largest clones take less than 2%. The participants were between about 18 and 89 years old and came from 20 to 30 US areas. The clonotype comes from a woman between 40 and 55 years old who had recovered from COVID-19. Sequenced material: PBMCs or T cells enriched from blood (not recorded which). The chain is built from TRBV7-9 and TRBJ1-5, with D unresolved. The CDR3 nucleotides read TGTGCCAGCAGCTTAGCCTCCGCGGAGCCCCAGCATTTT. This translates into CASSLASAEPQHF.